The 8 T cell receptor beta chains in this list originate from one sample, sequenced in a study of yellow fever vaccine responses in identical twins. From the RT-PCR reads, TCRdb called clonotypes with MiXCR, one entry per CDR3 protein. The sample records about 2,400 distinct CDR3 sequences, 70% to 85% being singletons. Source: T cells from blood (PBMCs), unsorted or a sorted subset (not recorded which), taken before or after yellow fever vaccination (not recorded which). These receptor sequences come from a woman in her late teens or twenties who received the yellow fever vaccine.

This chain joins TRBV6-1 and TRBJ1-2, with D perhaps TRBD1 (5 bases). The CDR3 is 13 amino acids. Germline CDR1 MNHNS, CDR2 SASEGT. V was clipped by 6 bases and J by 0 bases, with 8 bases between them. CDR3 coding DNA: TGTGCCAGCAGGGAGACAGCTAACTATGGCTACACCTTC. It encodes CASRETANYGYTF.

This clonotype came up a few times. The V gene is TRBV7-3, the J gene TRBJ2-1; D perhaps matches TRBD2 (5 bases). The CDR3 sequence is 15 residues long. Germline V CDR1 and CDR2: SGHTA, FQGTGA. The V and J ends lost 5 bases and 6 bases respectively, with 17 bases between them. The CDR3 nucleotides are TGTGCCAGCAGCCCCCGTGGTAGCGTACTCAATGAGCAGTTCTTC. It translates to CASSPRGSVLNEQFF.

The rearrangement joins TRBV12-3 or TRBV12-4 to TRBJ1-3; maybe TRBD1 (5 bases). CDR3 length: 15 amino acids. V gave up 11 bases and J gave up 4 bases, with 21 bases separating them. The CDR3 reads CAFRNLAGSGNTIYF. DNA of the CDR3: TGTGCCTTCCGAAATCTTGCAGGGTCCGGAAACACCATATATTTT.

This chain links TRBV28 with TRBJ2-1; D may be TRBD2 (5 bases). The CDR3 consists of 14 residues. Germline CDR1 reads MDHEN; CDR2 reads SYDVKM. Trimming stripped 5 bases from V and 7 bases from J, with 15 bases between. CDR3: CASSPNREGNEQFF. Here the CDR3 DNA reads TGTGCCAGCAGTCCCAATCGGGAAGGGAATGAGCAGTTCTTC.

This chain links TRBV20-1 with TRBJ2-1, with TRBD2 matching 8 bases. This CDR3 comprises 14 residues. Germline lookup yields CDR1 DFQATT and CDR2 SNEGSKA (reference sequence). The CDR3 DNA is TGCAGCGCCCAAAGAGGGACTAGTCAGGGTGAGCAGTTCTTC. It codes for CSAQRGTSQGEQFF.

This chain connects TRBV7-6 to TRBJ1-6; weak D call: TRBD1 (5 bases). The V end was cut by 0 bases, the J end by 7 bases, with 16 bases between. Per the germline V gene, CDR1 is SGHVS and CDR2 is FNYEAQ. The CDR3 is 17 residues long. CDR3 bases: TGTGCCAGCAGCTTAGCGGCGGTGGCAGGGAGAAATTCACCCCTCCACTTT. Protein product: CASSLAAVAGRNSPLHF.

The chain carries TRBV28 and TRBJ2-1; D call uncertain. Trimming took 3 bases from V and 10 from J, leaving 7 bases between them. There are 11 residues in the CDR3. Germline CDR1 is MDHEN and CDR2 is SYDVKM. As DNA, the CDR3 is TGTGCCAGCAGTTTCTATTACGAGCAGTTCTTC. This translates into CASSFYYEQFF.

The chain joins TRBV11-3 to TRBJ2-7; TRBD1 matches 7 bases. Germline loops: CDR1 SGHNT, CDR2 YENEEA. V was pared by 5 bases and J by 3 bases, with 10 bases of the junction left unmatched. The CDR3 runs to 15 residues. The DNA for the CDR3 is TGTGCCAGCAGCCGAACTCGGACAGGAGACTACGAGCAGTACTTC. This encodes CASSRTRTGDYEQYF.